This T cell receptor beta chain was profiled in a study of sequential checkpoint blockade in melanoma. CDR3 length: 14 residues. CDR1 is SGDLS and CDR2 is YYNGEE in the germline V gene. V dropped 5 bases and J dropped 7; count of bases not matched to a gene: 6. Assay: immunoSEQ multiplex PCR; the TCRdb copy retains only in-frame clones and omits some. The sample consists of roughly 5,000 clones, about 34% of them appearing once. By sample fraction, this clone is medium-sized. Treatment meaning: randomized to nivolumab then ipilimumab (arm A) or the reverse (arm B). The sequence was collected from a human donor with melanoma. The sample was tumor tissue (inferred from file names), taken from a patient given nivolumab and ipilimumab in sequence. The chain couples TRBV9 to TRBJ1-4; 9 positions agree with TRBD1. CDR3 DNA: TGTGCCAGCAGGGTGACAGGGGGAGCTGAAAAACTGTTTTTT. Translated, it gives CASRVTGGAEKLFF.